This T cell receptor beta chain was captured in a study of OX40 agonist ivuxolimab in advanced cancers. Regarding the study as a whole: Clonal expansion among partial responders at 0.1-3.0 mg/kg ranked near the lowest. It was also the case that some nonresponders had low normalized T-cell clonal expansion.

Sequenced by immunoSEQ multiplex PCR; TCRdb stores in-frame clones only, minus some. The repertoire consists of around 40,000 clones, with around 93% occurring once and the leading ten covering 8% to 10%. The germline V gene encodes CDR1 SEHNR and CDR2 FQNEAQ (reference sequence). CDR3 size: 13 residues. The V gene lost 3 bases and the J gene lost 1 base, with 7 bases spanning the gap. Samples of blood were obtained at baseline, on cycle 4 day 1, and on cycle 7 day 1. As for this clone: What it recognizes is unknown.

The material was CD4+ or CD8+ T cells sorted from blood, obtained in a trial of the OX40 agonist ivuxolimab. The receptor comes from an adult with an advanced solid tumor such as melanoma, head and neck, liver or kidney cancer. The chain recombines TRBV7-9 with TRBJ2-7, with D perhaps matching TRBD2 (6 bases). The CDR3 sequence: CASSLSGSYEQYV. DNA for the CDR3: TGTGCCAGCAGCTTGAGCGGGTCCTACGAGCAGTACGTC.